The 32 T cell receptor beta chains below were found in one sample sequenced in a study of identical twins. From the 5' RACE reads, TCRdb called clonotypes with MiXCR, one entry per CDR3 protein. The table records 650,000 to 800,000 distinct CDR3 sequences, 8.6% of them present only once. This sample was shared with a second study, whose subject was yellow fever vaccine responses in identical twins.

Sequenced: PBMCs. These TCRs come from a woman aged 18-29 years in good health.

CDR3 amino acids: CSQLRTDQETQYF. In nucleotides, the CDR3 is TGCAGTCAACTTCGGACAGATCAAGAGACCCAGTACTTC. The chain employs TRBV20-1 and TRBJ2-5; TRBD1 is a possible D gene (6 bases). V shed 8 bases and J shed 2 bases, with 15 bases lying between them. This CDR3 has 13 residues. CDR1 is DFQATT and CDR2 is SNEGSKA in the germline V gene (reference sequence).

This chain's CDR3 is CASSPVSGRAGRDEQFF. The CDR3 nucleotides are TGTGCCAGCAGCCCGGTTAGCGGGAGGGCCGGGAGGGATGAGCAGTTCTTC. The chain recombines TRBV5-6 with TRBJ2-1, with TRBD2 identical over 11 bases. The trim removed 4 bases at V and 8 bases at J, leaving 14 bases unmatched. Germline V gene lookup returns CDR1 SGHDT and CDR2 YYEEEE. The CDR3 covers 17 residues.

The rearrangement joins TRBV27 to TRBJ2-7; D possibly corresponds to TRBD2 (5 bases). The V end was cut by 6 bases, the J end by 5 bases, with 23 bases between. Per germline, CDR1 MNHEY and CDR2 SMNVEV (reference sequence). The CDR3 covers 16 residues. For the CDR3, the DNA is TGTGCCAGCAGCTCCCCGCGAATAGCTGGGAGCAACGAGCAGTACTTC. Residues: CASSSPRIAGSNEQYF.

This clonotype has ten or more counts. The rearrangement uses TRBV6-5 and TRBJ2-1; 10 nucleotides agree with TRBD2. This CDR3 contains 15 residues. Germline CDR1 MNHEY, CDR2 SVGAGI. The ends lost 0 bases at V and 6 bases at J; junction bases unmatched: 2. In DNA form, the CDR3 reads TGTGCCAGCAGTTACTCGAGCGGGAGGGCCAATGAGCAGTTCTTC. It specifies CASSYSSGRANEQFF.

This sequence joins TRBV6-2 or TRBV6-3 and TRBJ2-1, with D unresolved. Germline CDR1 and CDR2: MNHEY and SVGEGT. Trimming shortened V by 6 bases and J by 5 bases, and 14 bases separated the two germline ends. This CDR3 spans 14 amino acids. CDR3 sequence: CASREHTTNNEQFF. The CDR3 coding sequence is TGTGCCAGCAGAGAGCATACTACCAACAATGAGCAGTTCTTC.

CDR3 nucleotides: TGTGCCACCAGCAGGGGAGCTGGCGGGGGAGCTAAAAACACCGGGGAGCTGTTTTTT. This sequence encodes CATSRGAGGGAKNTGELFF. The rearrangement links TRBV15 to TRBJ2-2, with 7 nucleotides matching TRBD2. This CDR3 comprises 19 residues. Trimming cost V 3 bases and J 2 bases; bases outside gene matches: 15. Germline CDR1 reads LNHNV; CDR2 reads YYDKDF (reference sequence).

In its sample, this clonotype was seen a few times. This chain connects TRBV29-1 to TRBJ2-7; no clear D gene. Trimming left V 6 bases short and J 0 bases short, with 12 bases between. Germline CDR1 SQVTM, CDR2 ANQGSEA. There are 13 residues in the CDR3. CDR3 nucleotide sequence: TGCAGCGTACACCCCACCGACTCCTACGAGCAGTACTTC. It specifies CSVHPTDSYEQYF.

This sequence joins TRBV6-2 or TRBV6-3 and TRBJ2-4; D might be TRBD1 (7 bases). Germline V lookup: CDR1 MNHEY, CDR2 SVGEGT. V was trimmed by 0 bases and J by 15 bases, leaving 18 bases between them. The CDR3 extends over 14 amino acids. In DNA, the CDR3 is TGTGCCAGCAGTTACTCGGGGGCACCAGGGGGGCCGTACTTC. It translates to CASSYSGAPGGPYF.

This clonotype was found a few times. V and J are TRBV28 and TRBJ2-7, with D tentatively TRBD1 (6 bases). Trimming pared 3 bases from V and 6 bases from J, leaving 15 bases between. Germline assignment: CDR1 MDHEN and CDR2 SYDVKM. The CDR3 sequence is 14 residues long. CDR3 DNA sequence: TGTGCCAGCAGTTTCTACAGGGAAATCTTCGAGCAGTACTTC. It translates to CASSFYREIFEQYF.

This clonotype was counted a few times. The CDR3 here is CASSPTGTGYEQYF. The CDR3 DNA follows: TGTGCCAGCAGCCCAACCGGGACAGGGTACGAGCAGTACTTC. This rearrangement joins TRBV9 to TRBJ2-7; 9 nucleotides agree with TRBD1. This CDR3 comprises 14 residues. The germline V gene encodes CDR1 SGDLS and CDR2 YYNGEE. The ends lost 4 bases at V and 4 bases at J; junction bases unmatched: 6.

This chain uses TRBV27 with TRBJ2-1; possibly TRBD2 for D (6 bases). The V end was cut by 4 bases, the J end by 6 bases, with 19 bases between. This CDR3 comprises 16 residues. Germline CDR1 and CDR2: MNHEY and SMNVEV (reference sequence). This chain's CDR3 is CASSSRLGSHPNEQFF. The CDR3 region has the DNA TGTGCCAGCAGTTCGCGACTAGGTTCCCACCCCAATGAGCAGTTCTTC.

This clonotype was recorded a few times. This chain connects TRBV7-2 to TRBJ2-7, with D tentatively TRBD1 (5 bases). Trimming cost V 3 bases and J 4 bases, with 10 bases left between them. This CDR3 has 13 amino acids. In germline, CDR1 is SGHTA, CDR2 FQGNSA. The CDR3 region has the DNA TGTGCCAGCAGCTTTGGCAGGGAATACGAGCAGTACTTC. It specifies CASSFGREYEQYF.

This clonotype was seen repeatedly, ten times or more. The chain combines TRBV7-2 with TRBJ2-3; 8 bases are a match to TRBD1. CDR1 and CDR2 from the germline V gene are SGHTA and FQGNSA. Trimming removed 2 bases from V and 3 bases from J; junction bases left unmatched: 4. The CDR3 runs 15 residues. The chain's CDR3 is CASSLSRGQTDTQYF. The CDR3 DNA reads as TGTGCCAGCAGCTTATCCAGGGGGCAGACAGATACGCAGTATTTT.

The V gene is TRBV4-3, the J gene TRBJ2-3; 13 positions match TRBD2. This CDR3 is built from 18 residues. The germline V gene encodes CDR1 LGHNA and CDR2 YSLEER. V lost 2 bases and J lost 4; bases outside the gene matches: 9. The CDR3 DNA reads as TGCGCCAGCAGCCAACACTCCCGCGGACTAGCGGGAGCAGATACGCAGTATTTT. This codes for CASSQHSRGLAGADTQYF.

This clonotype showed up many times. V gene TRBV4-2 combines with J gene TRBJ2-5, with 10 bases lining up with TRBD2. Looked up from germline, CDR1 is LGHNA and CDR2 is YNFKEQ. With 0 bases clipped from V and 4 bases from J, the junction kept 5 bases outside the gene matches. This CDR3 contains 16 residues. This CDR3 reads CASSQDPAGGPETQYF. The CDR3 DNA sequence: TGTGCCAGCAGCCAAGATCCAGCGGGGGGGCCAGAGACCCAGTACTTC.

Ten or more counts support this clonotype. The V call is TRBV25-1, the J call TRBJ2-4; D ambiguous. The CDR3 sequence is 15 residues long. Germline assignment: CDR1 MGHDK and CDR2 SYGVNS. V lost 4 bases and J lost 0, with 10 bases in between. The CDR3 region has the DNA TGTGCCAGCAGTGGGCGTTTGCCAGCCAAAAACATTCAGTACTTC. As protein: CASSGRLPAKNIQYF.

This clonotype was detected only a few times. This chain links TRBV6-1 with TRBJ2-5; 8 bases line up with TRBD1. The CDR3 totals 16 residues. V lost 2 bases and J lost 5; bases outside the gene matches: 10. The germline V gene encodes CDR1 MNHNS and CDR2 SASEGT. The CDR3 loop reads CASSELMAGGTETQYF. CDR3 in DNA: TGTGCCAGCAGTGAATTGATGGCAGGGGGCACGGAGACCCAGTACTTC.

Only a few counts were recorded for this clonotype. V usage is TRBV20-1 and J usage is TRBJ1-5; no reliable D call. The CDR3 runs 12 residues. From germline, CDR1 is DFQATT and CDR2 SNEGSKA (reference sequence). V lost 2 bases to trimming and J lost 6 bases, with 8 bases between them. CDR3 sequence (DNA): TGCAGTGCTAGATCCCGGGGTCAGCCCCAGCATTTT. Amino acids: CSARSRGQPQHF.

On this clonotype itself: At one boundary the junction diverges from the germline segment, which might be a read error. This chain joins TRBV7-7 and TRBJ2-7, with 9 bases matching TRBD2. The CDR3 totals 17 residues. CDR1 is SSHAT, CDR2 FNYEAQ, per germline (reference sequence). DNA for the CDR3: TGTGCTAGCACCACACGACGGACTAGCGATAACTCCTACGAGCAGTACTTC. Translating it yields CASTTRRTSDNSYEQYF.

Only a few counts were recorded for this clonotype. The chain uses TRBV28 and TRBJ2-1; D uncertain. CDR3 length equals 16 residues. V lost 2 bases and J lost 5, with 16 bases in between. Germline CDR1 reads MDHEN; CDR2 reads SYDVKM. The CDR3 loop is CASSLLLESADNEQFF. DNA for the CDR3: TGTGCCAGCAGTTTACTTTTGGAATCAGCAGACAATGAGCAGTTCTTC.

CDR3 coding DNA: TGTGCCAGCAGCTCCGGTTCAGGGGGCCACTACGAGCAGTACTTC. Encoded protein: CASSSGSGGHYEQYF. This chain connects TRBV7-9 to TRBJ2-7, with TRBD1 matching 8 bases. V was pared by 4 bases and J by 3 bases, with 8 bases of the junction left unmatched. This CDR3 is built from 15 residues. Per germline, CDR1 SEHNR and CDR2 FQNEAQ (reference sequence). Full variable domain (missing parts from reference TRBV7-9 and TRBJ2-7): DTGVSQNPRHKITKRGQNVTFRCDPISEHNRLYWYRQTLGQGPEFLTYFQNEAQLEKSRLLSDRFSAERPKGSFSTLEIQRTEQGDSAMYLCASSSGSGGHYEQYFGPGTRLTVT.

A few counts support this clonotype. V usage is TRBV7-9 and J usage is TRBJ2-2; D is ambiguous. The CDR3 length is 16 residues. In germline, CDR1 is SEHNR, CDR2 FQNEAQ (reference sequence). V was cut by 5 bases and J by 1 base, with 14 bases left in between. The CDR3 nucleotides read TGTGCCAGCAGCCACTCTTTGGCTCTGAACACCGGGGAGCTGTTTTTT. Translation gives CASSHSLALNTGELFF. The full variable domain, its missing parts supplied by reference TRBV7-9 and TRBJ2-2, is DTGVSQNPRHKITKRGQNVTFRCDPISEHNRLYWYRQTLGQGPEFLTYFQNEAQLEKSRLLSDRFSAERPKGSFSTLEIQRTEQGDSAMYLCASSHSLALNTGELFFGEGSRLTVL.

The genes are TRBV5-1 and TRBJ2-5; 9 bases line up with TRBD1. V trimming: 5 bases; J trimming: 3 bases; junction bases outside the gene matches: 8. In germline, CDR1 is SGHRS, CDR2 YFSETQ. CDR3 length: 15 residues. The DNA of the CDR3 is TGCGCCAGCAGTCAGGGGGGGACAGGGAAAGAGACCCAGTACTTC. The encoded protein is CASSQGGTGKETQYF.

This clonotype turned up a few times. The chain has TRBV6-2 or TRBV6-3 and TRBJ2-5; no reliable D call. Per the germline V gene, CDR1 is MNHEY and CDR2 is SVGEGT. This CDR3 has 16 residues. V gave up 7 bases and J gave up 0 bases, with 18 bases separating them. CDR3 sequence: CASTVPDRLDQETQYF. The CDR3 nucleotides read TGTGCCAGCACCGTCCCAGACCGACTGGACCAAGAGACCCAGTACTTC.

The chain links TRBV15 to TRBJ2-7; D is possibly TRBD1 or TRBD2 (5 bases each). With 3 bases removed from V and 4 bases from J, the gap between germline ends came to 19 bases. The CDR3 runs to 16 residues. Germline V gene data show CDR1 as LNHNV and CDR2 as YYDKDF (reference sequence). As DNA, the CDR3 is TGTGCCACCAGCAGTTTCAACCGGGACGGTGGTTACGAGCAGTACTTC. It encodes CATSSFNRDGGYEQYF.

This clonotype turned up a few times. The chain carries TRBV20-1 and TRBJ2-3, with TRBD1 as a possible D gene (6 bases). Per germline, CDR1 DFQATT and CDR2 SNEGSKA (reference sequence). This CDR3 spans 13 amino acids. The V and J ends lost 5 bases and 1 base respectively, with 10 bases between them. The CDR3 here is CSASGAGTDTQYF. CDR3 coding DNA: TGCAGTGCTTCAGGGGCAGGCACAGATACGCAGTATTTT.

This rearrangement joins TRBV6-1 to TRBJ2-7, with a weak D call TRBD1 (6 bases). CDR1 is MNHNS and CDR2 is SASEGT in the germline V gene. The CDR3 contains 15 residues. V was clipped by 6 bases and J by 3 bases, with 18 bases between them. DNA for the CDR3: TGTGCCAGCAGGGGGAACAGGGTCCTCCTCTACGAGCAGTACTTC. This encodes CASRGNRVLLYEQYF.

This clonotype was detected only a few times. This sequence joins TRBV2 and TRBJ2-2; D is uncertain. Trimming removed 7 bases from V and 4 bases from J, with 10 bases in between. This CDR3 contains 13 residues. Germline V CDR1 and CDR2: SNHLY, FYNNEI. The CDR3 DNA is TGTGCCAGCATTCCCGGGTTCACCGGGGAGCTGTTTTTT. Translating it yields CASIPGFTGELFF.

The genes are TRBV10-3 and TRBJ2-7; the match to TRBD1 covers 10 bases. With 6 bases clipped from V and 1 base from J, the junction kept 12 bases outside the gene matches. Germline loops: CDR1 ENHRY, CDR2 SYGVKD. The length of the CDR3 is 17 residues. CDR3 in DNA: TGTGCCATCAGCGATCCCCTAGGGACAGGGGTGTCCTACGAGCAGTACTTC. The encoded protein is CAISDPLGTGVSYEQYF.

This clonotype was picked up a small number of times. The CDR3 DNA is TGTGCCAGCAGTACCAACAATGCCATTCAGTACTTC. Translation: CASSTNNAIQYF. V and J are TRBV28 and TRBJ2-4; no firm D call. The CDR3 covers 12 residues. Germline lookup yields CDR1 MDHEN and CDR2 SYDVKM. Trimming took 5 bases from V and 9 from J, leaving 11 bases between them.

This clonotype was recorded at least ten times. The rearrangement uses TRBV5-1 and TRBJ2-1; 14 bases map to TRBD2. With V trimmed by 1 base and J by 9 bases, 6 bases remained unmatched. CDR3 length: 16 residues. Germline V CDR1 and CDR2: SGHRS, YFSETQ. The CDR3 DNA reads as TGCGCCAGCAGCTTGTCGACTAGCGGGGGGGCCCGTGAGCAGTTCTTC. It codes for CASSLSTSGGAREQFF.

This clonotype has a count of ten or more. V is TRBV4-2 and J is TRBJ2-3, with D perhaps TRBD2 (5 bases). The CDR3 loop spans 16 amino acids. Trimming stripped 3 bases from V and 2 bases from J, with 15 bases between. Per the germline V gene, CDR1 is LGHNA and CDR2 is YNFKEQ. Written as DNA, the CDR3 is TGTGCCAGCAGCCATGTCGCGGGCGCCGTCACAGATACGCAGTATTTT. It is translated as CASSHVAGAVTDTQYF.